The sequence of this T cell receptor (beta chain) was determined in a study of blood T cells in healthy people across ages. Alongside a J-beta primer mix, a sample-barcoded 5' primer served in a second PCR lasting roughly 6 to 11 cycles. TCRdb reprocessed the 5' RACE reads with MiXCR, giving one entry per CDR3 protein. The sample lists 600,000 or so distinct CDR3 sequences; around 21% were seen once. The authors extracted at least 5 micrograms of total RNA per sample. Germline CDR1 and CDR2: SGHRS and YFSETQ. V lost 2 bases and J 6 bases, leaving 5 bases between the germline ends. The CDR3 has 11 residues. This clonotype appeared a few times.

Sequenced sample: blood. This rearrangement joins TRBV5-1 to TRBJ1-1; D call uncertain. This TCR came from a man between 65 and 85 years old in good health. The CDR3 DNA is TGCGCCAGCAGCTTTGACTCTGAAGCTTTCTTT. Its translation is CASSFDSEAFF.